The next 8 T cell receptor beta chains were all read from a single sample in a study of cytomegalovirus exposure and HLA in healthy donors. 60 Vbeta and 13 Jbeta primers were used in PCR. Here immunoSEQ multiplex PCR was the method, and the copy in TCRdb shows in-frame clones only, minus some. The table records 160,000 or so clones, about 80% of them present only once. Sequencing was done on a sample of PBMCs. These receptor sequences come from a man aged 25-45 years in good health and CMV-seronegative.

The rearrangement links TRBV11-2 to TRBJ1-4, with a weak D call TRBD1 (6 bases). Per germline, CDR1 SGHAT and CDR2 FQNNGV. The CDR3 length is 17 residues. The germline V and J ends were trimmed by 4 bases and 7 bases, with 22 bases remaining between them. The CDR3: CASSYPALQGRSEKLFF. DNA of the CDR3: TGTGCCAGCAGCTACCCCGCCCTACAGGGTCGGAGTGAAAAACTGTTTTTT.

The rearrangement links TRBV5-4 to TRBJ2-3; D is unresolved. The CDR3 totals 15 residues. CDR1 SGHNT and CDR2 YYREEE come from the germline V gene (reference sequence). Trimming pared 1 base from V and 2 bases from J, leaving 11 bases between. Here the CDR3 reads CASSLKTLDTDTQYF. CDR3 DNA: TGTGCCAGCAGCTTGAAGACTCTAGACACAGATACGCAGTATTTT.

The rearrangement uses TRBV29-1 and TRBJ2-7, with D tentatively TRBD2 (5 bases). V lost 7 bases, J lost 6 bases, and 13 bases lay in between. CDR3 length: 11 residues. In germline, CDR1 is SQVTM, CDR2 ANQGSEA. The CDR3 loop is CSGRLAGEQYF. CDR3 nucleotide sequence: TGCAGCGGTCGCCTGGCGGGCGAGCAGTACTTC.

V usage is TRBV5-6 and J usage is TRBJ1-4; 7 nucleotides match TRBD1. CDR1 SGHDT and CDR2 YYEEEE come from the germline V gene. The CDR3 covers 14 residues. The junction had 4 bases not matched to a gene; V was cut back by 0 bases and J by 8 bases. CDR3 loop: CASSLGGGGEKLFF. Here the CDR3 DNA reads TGTGCCAGCAGCTTGGGAGGGGGCGGAGAAAAACTGTTTTTT.

The chain links TRBV13 to TRBJ1-1, with no clear D. CDR3 length: 13 amino acids. V gave up 11 bases and J gave up 1 base, with 14 bases separating them. Germline assignment: CDR1 PRHDT and CDR2 FYEKMQ (reference sequence). The CDR3, as DNA: TGTGCCGGCTCTGGGCAGCCGAACACTGAAGCTTTCTTT. It codes for CAGSGQPNTEAFF. The whole variable domain, filled in from reference TRBV13 and TRBJ1-1, reads AAGVIQSPRHLIKEKRETATLKCYPIPRHDTVYWYQQGPGQDPQFLISFYEKMQSDKGSIPDRFSAQQFSDYHSELNMSSLELGDSALYFCAGSGQPNTEAFFGQGTRLTVV.

As to this clone: The sample contains more than one DNA sequence encoding this CDR3. The chain combines TRBV4-1 with TRBJ1-1; the D gene is possibly TRBD1 (5 bases). This CDR3 spans 13 amino acids. In germline, CDR1 is MGHRA, CDR2 YSYEKL. V was clipped by 3 bases and J by 5 bases, with 10 bases between them. Written as DNA, the CDR3 is TGCGCCAGCAGCCAGGTGCGGGGGACTGAAGCTTTCTTT. Translation: CASSQVRGTEAFF.

This clone was picked up one time. The rearrangement uses TRBV30 and TRBJ2-3, with TRBD2 matching over 7 bases. This CDR3 region has 12 residues. V gave up 4 bases and J gave up 6 bases; unmatched junction bases: 4. Germline V lookup: CDR1 GTSNPN, CDR2 SVGIG (reference sequence). CDR3 nucleotide sequence: TGTGCCTGGAACAAGGGAGGGGATACGCAGTATTTT. Translating gives CAWNKGGDTQYF. The variable domain in full, completed from reference TRBV30 and TRBJ2-3, reads SQTIHQWPATLVQPVGSPLSLECTVEGTSNPNLYWYRQAAGRGLQLLFYSVGIGQISSEVPQNLSASRPQDRQFILSSKKLLLSDSGFYLCAWNKGGDTQYFGPGTRLTVL.

The rearrangement links TRBV28 to TRBJ1-5; D not resolved. Looked up from germline, CDR1 is MDHEN and CDR2 is SYDVKM. Trimming cost V 3 bases and J 9 bases, with 12 bases left between them. The CDR3 has 13 amino acids. The CDR3 sequence: CASSFGPRRPQHF. The CDR3 nucleotides are TGTGCCAGCAGTTTTGGTCCGAGAAGGCCCCAGCATTTT.